The clone carrying this T cell receptor beta chain has just a few counts. Its antigen is still unknown. V lost 6 bases and J lost 0, with 11 bases in between. CDR1 is SQVTM, CDR2 ANQGSEA, per germline. This CDR3 has 13 residues. Time point described: week 11, during vaccination. A single vaccine dose contained 300 ug of mutant IDH1 20-mer peptide, and topical imiquimod was used with it. These data belong to a study of a mutant IDH1 vaccine in newly diagnosed glioma. Across the whole study: Patients had received radiotherapy, temozolomide, or both previously, most receiving both.

Assay used: immunoSEQ multiplex PCR; TCRdb lists only in-frame clones, some missing. The table includes some 64,000 clones, approximately 84% detected once. Regarding the study as a whole: Pseudoprogression seemed unrelated to changes in top peripheral T cell clonotypes.

The starting material was PBMCs, obtained from a glioma patient whose treatment included an IDH1 peptide vaccine. The chain combines TRBV29-1 with TRBJ1-1; D remains ambiguous. The sequence came from a woman aged 45-60 years with glioma. CDR3: CSVGRSLNTEAFF. The CDR3, as DNA: TGCAGCGTCGGGAGGAGCTTGAACACTGAAGCTTTCTTT.